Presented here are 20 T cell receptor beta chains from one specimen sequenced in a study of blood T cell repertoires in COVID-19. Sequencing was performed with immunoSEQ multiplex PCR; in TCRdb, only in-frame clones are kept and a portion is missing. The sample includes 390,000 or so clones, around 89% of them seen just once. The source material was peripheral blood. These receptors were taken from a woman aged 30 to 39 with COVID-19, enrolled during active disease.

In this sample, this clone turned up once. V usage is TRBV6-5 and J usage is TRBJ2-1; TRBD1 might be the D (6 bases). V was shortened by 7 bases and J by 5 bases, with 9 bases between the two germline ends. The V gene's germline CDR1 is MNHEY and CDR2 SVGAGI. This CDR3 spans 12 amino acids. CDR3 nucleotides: TGTGCCAGCAACCAGGGGAACAATGAGCAGTTCTTC. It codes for CASNQGNNEQFF.

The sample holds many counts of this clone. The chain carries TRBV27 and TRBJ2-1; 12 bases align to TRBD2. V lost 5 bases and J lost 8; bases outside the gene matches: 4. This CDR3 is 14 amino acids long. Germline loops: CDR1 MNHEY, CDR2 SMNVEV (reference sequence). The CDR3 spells CASSPLAGGDEQFF. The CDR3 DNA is TGTGCCAGCAGTCCGCTAGCGGGAGGGGATGAGCAGTTCTTC.

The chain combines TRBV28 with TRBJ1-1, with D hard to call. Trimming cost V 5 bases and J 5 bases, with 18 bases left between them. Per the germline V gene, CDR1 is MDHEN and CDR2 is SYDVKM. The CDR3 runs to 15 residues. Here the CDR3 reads CASSPPGREWTEAFF. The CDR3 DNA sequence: TGTGCCAGCAGTCCCCCGGGGAGGGAGTGGACTGAAGCTTTCTTT. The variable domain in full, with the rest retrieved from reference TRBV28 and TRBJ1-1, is DVKVTQSSRYLVKRTGEKVFLECVQDMDHENMFWYRQDPGLGLRLIYFSYDVKMKEKGDIPEGYSVSREKKERFSLILESASTNQTSMYLCASSPPGREWTEAFFGQGTRLTVV.

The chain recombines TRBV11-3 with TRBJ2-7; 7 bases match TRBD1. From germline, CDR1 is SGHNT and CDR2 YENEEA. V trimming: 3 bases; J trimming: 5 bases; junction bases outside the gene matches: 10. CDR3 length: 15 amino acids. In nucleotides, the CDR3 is TGTGCCAGCAGCTTCATAGACAGGGTTTTCAACGAGCAGTACGTC. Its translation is CASSFIDRVFNEQYV.

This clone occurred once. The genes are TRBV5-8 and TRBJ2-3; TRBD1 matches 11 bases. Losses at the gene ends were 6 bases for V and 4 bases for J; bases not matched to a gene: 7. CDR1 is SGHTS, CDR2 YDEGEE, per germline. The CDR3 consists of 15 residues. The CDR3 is CASTYAGQGADTQYF. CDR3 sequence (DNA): TGTGCCAGCACCTATGCGGGACAGGGGGCAGATACGCAGTATTTT. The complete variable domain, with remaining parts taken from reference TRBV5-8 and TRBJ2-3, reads EAGVTQSPTHLIKTRGQQATLRCSPISGHTSVYWYQQALGLGLQFLLWYDEGEERNRGNFPPRFSGRQFPNYSSELNVNALELEDSALYLCASTYAGQGADTQYFGPGTRLTVL.

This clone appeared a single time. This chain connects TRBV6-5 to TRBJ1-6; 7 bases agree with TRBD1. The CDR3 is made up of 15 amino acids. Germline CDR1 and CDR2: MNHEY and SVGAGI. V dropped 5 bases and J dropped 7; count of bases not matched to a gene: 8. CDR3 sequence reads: CASSPSGTANSPLHF. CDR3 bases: TGTGCCAGCAGTCCCTCCGGGACAGCCAATTCACCCCTCCACTTT.

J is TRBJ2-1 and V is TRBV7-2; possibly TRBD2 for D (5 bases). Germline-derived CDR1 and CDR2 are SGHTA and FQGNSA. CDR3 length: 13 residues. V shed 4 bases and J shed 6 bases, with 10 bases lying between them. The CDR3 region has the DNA TGTGCCAGCAGCTCCGAGGGTTTCAATGAGCAGTTCTTC. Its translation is CASSSEGFNEQFF.

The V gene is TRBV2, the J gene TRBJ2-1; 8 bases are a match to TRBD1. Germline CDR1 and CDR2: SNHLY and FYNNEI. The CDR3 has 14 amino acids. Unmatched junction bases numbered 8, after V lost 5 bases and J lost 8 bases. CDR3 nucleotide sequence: TGTGCCAGCAGTACTGGACAGGGTAGCGATGAGCAGTTCTTC. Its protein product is CASSTGQGSDEQFF.

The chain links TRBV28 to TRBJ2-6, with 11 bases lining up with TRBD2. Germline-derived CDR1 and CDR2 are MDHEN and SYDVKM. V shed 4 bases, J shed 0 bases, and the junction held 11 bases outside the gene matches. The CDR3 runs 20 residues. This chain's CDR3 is CASSSVGSGGVLSGANVLTF. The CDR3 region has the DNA TGTGCCAGCAGTTCCGTGGGTAGCGGGGGGGTTCTCTCTGGGGCCAACGTCCTGACTTTC.

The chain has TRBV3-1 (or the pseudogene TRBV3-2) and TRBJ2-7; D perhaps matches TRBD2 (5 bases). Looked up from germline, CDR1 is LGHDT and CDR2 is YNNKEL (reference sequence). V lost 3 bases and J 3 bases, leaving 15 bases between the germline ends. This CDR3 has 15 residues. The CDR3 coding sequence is TGTGCCAGCAGCCAGTCACCCGGGAACTACTACGAGCAGTACGTC. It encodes CASSQSPGNYYEQYV.

CDR3 coding DNA: TGTGCCAGCAGTGAAGCGGACATCGCGCAGTACGTC. Translation: CASSEADIAQYV. The chain is built from TRBV6-1 and TRBJ2-7; the D gene is possibly TRBD1 (5 bases). Trimming left V 0 bases short and J 9 bases short, with 9 bases between. The CDR3 is 12 residues long. Germline CDR1 MNHNS, CDR2 SASEGT.

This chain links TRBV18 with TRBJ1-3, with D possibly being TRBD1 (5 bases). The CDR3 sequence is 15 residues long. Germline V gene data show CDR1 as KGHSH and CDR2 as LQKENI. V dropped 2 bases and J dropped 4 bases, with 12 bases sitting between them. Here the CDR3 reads CASSPSGGAGNTIYF. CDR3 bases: TGTGCCAGCTCACCATCTGGAGGGGCCGGAAACACCATATATTTT.

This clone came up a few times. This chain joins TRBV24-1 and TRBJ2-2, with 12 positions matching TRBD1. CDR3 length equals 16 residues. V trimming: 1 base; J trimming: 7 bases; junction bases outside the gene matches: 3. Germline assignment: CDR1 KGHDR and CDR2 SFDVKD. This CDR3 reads CATSDFGTGGIGELFF. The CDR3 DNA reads TGTGCCACCAGTGATTTTGGGACAGGGGGCATCGGGGAGCTGTTTTTT.

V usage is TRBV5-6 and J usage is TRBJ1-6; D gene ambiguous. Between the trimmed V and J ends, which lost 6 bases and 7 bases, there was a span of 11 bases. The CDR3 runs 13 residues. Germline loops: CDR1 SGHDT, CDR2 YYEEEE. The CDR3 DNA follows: TGTGCCAGCACTAGGTGGGAGAATTCACCCCTCCACTTT. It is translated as CASTRWENSPLHF.

In nucleotides, the CDR3 is TGTGCCAGCAGCCCAGGGACTAGGACTGAGACCCAGTACTTC. Translating it yields CASSPGTRTETQYF. The V gene is TRBV9, the J gene TRBJ2-5, with 8 bases aligning to TRBD2. Germline values: CDR1 SGDLS, CDR2 YYNGEE. The CDR3 is 14 amino acids. V was clipped by 4 bases and J by 5 bases; unmatched bases: 7.

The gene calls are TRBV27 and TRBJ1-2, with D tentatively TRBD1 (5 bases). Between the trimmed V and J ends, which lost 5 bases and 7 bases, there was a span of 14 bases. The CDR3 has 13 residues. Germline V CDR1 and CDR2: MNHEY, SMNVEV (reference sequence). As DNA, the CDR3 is TGTGCCAGCAGTCCCCAGGGTTTTCCTGGCTACACCTTC. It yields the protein CASSPQGFPGYTF.

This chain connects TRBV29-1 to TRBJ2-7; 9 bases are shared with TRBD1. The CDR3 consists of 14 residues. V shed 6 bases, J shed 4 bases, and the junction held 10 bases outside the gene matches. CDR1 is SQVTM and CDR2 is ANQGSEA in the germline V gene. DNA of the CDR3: TGCAGCGTCTCACAGGGGGCTTCGGGGTACGAGCAGTACTTC. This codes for CSVSQGASGYEQYF.

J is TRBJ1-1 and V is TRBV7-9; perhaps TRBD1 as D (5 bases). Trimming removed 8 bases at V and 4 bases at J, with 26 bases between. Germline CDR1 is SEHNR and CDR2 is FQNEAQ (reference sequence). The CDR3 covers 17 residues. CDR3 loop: CASAAGETLVLGTEAFF. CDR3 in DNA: TGTGCCAGCGCCGCGGGGGAAACTCTTGTACTGGGCACTGAAGCTTTCTTT.

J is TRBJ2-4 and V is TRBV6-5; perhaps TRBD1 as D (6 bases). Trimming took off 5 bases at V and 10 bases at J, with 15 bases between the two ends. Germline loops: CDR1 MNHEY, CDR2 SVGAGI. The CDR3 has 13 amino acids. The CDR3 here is CASSNPLTGIQYF. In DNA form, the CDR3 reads TGTGCCAGCAGTAACCCATTAACAGGGATTCAGTACTTC.

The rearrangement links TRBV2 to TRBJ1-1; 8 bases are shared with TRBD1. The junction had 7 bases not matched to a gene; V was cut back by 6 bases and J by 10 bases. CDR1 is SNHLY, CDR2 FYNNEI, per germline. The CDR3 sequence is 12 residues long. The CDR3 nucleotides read TGTGCCAGCAGCGGGACAGGAGTCGCAGCTTTCTTT. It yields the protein CASSGTGVAAFF.